The T cell receptor beta chain under discussion was sequenced for a study of long-term antiretroviral therapy in people with HIV. General study results and limits: Spans of CDR3 length were tighter for HIV repertoires than for controls. Clonal populations expanded prior to ART predominated within the repertoire at all time points.

This clone appeared a few times. The antigen is unknown. V was trimmed by 9 bases and J by 2 bases, leaving 14 bases between them. Germline V gives CDR1 WSHSY, CDR2 SAAADI. This CDR3 spans 13 amino acids. Sampling of each donor yielded at least one pre-ART PBMC sample and at least two post-ART PBMC samples. Running of the v3.0 immunoSEQ assay took place at survey level. Profiling relied on immunoSEQ multiplex PCR, and the TCRdb table lists in-frame clones only, not all of them. Among some 27,000 clones listed, around 85% were seen once. The source is a man aged 40-55 years with HIV. The input for sequencing was unsorted PBMCs, taken less than 5 years after starting antiretroviral therapy. The V call is TRBV10-2, the J call TRBJ2-7, with a weak D call TRBD2 (5 bases). The CDR3 here is CARSTGITYEQYF. The CDR3 coding sequence is TGCGCCAGGTCGACGGGGATTACCTACGAGCAGTACTTC.